This TCR beta chain was sequenced during a study of identifying expanded T cells in peripheral blood. The study, taken as a whole, reports: Differentially abundant clones: 0.95 to 1.5 between replicates, 16.4 at roughly 15 days, 19 to 20 at four. Variance in clone template counts between roughly 2-week samples significantly increased with total template count across all healthy donors.

Sequencing was performed with immunoSEQ multiplex PCR; in TCRdb, only in-frame clones are kept and a portion is missing. The table includes some 80,000 clones, about 90% detected once. As for this clone: Its cognate antigen is unknown.

This CDR3 contains 13 residues. Germline V gene sequence: CDR1 SNHLY, CDR2 FYNNEI. Trimming removed 5 bases from V and 4 bases from J, with 11 bases in between. Collection occurred without any documented infections or immune events in donors. The sequence was obtained from a person aged 18 to 75 in good health. Sequenced input: blood. This chain joins TRBV2 and TRBJ1-2; TRBD1 might be the D (5 bases). The CDR3 is CASSTGSSYGYTF. The CDR3 coding sequence is TGTGCCAGCAGTACAGGATCCTCCTATGGCTACACCTTC.